This entry lists 5 T cell receptor beta chains sequenced from one sample in a study of identical twins. TCRdb reprocessed the 5' RACE reads with MiXCR, giving one entry per CDR3 protein. In the table there are 350,000 to 450,000 distinct CDR3 sequences, around a sixth of which are singletons. Sequencing was done on a sample of naive T cells sorted from blood. The receptors shown here come from a man in his forties or fifties in good health.

This clonotype was seen ten or more times. The J gene is TRBJ1-1, the V gene TRBV20-1; D call uncertain. V gave up 5 bases and J gave up 4 bases, with 11 bases separating them. Per the germline V gene, CDR1 is DFQATT and CDR2 is SNEGSKA (reference sequence). The CDR3 runs to 12 residues. CDR3: CSAVPQATEAFF. The CDR3 region has the DNA TGCAGTGCTGTACCGCAGGCCACTGAAGCTTTCTTT.

There are many counts of this clonotype. The V call is TRBV5-1, the J call TRBJ2-2, with D tentatively TRBD1 (6 bases). The length of the CDR3 is 16 residues. Looked up from germline, CDR1 is SGHRS and CDR2 is YFSETQ. The V and J ends lost 5 bases and 3 bases respectively, with 17 bases between them. CDR3: CASRPLGGSDTGELFF. The CDR3 DNA sequence: TGCGCCAGCAGACCCCTTGGGGGCTCGGACACCGGGGAGCTGTTTTTT.

This clonotype was seen only a few times. V is TRBV10-3 and J is TRBJ1-2; D is unresolved. Trimming stripped 8 bases from V and 5 bases from J, with 15 bases between. The CDR3 contains 13 residues. CDR1 is ENHRY, CDR2 SYGVKD, per germline. CDR3 amino acids: CAISPDEYYGYTF. The CDR3 DNA reads TGTGCCATCTCCCCTGATGAATATTATGGCTACACCTTC.

This clonotype was counted between two and nine times. V usage is TRBV6-2 or TRBV6-3 and J usage is TRBJ1-5, with 8 positions matching TRBD1. In germline, CDR1 is MNHEY, CDR2 SVGEGT. V trimming: 7 bases; J trimming: 5 bases; junction bases outside the gene matches: 7. The CDR3 runs 14 residues. DNA for the CDR3: TGTGCCAGCAACCCGACAGGGGCTCATCAGCCCCAGCATTTT. Its translation is CASNPTGAHQPQHF.

This clonotype was seen more than once but under ten times. The chain combines TRBV11-1 with TRBJ1-1, with a tentative D call TRBD1 (5 bases). The CDR3 totals 14 residues. V gave up 2 bases and J gave up 1 base, with 8 bases separating them. The germline V gene has CDR1 SGHAT and CDR2 FQDESV (reference sequence). The CDR3 is CASSLLGPNTEAFF. Written as DNA, the CDR3 is TGTGCCAGCAGCTTATTGGGGCCGAACACTGAAGCTTTCTTT.